This TCR beta chain was observed in a study of T cell repertoires in cytomegalovirus infection. For the study at large: Matching HLA type and CMV infection were both indicated by public TCR beta signatures.

Overall study findings and caveats: Summed frequency of public TCR beta families distinguished CMV carriers with the relevant HLA. HLA-C-restricted CMV-specific TCR beta clonotypes were dominant in the ex vivo response.

This CDR3 has 14 amino acids. Germline values: CDR1 GTSNPN, CDR2 SVGIG (reference sequence). Deletions cut 0 bases from V and 0 bases from J, with 6 bases between. TCRdb redid the calling of the reads with MiXCR, one entry per CDR3 protein. The sample carries roughly 720,000 distinct CDR3 sequences, less than 40% recorded once. To note about this clonotype: As yet, its antigen is unknown.

Sequences were obtained from PBMCs. The J gene is TRBJ1-3, the V gene TRBV30, with D possibly TRBD1 on 5 matching bases. This clonotype was sampled from a human donor in good health (CMV status not recorded). Some clones in this sample may be carry-over from other donors' samples. As DNA, the CDR3 is TGTGCCTGGAGTGTGGGGGACTCTGGAAACACCATATATTTT. Protein: CAWSVGDSGNTIYF. Drawing the rest from reference TRBV30 and TRBJ1-3, the complete variable domain is SQTIHQWPATLVQPVGSPLSLECTVEGTSNPNLYWYRQAAGRGLQLLFYSVGIGQISSEVPQNLSASRPQDRQFILSSKKLLLSDSGFYLCAWSVGDSGNTIYFGEGSWLTVV.